The 22 T cell receptor beta chains below all came from one sample that was sequenced in a study of T-cell reconstitution after alpha-beta-depleted transplantation in children. Unique molecular identifiers were used to barcode this TCRbeta library. TCRdb processed the PCR reads anew with MiXCR; each CDR3 protein has one entry. The data show around 250,000 distinct CDR3 sequences, 9.5% to 10% seen once. The source was PBMCs from the stem cell graft donor, collected from the stem cell graft. The receptors stem from a human donor who donated a stem cell graft to a child with SCID.

The V call is TRBV7-8, the J call TRBJ2-3, with 8 bases lining up with TRBD2. The CDR3 loop spans 16 amino acids. Germline V lookup: CDR1 SGHVS, CDR2 FQNEAQ. The V and J ends lost 2 bases and 2 bases, in that order; junction bases with no gene match: 6. The CDR3 loop is CASSLTLAGLTDTQYF. CDR3 coding DNA: TGTGCCAGCAGCTTAACCCTAGCGGGTCTCACAGATACGCAGTATTTT.

The CDR3 here is CASSFLGGGRTGELFF. Here the CDR3 DNA reads TGTGCCAGCAGCTTTCTAGGTGGAGGAAGAACCGGGGAGCTGTTTTTT. V is TRBV7-6 and J is TRBJ2-2; weak D call: TRBD2 (5 bases). Germline assignment: CDR1 SGHVS and CDR2 FNYEAQ. The V end lost 3 bases, the J end lost 5 bases, and 16 bases lay between the germline ends. The CDR3 runs 16 residues. The full variable domain, rest sourced from reference TRBV7-6 and TRBJ2-2, is GAGVSQSPRYKVTKRGQDVALRCDPISGHVSLYWYRQALGQGPEFLTYFNYEAQQDKSGLPNDRFSAERPEGSISTLTIQRTEQRDSAMYRCASSFLGGGRTGELFFGEGSRLTVL.

This clonotype has a handful of counts. The chain joins TRBV5-1 to TRBJ2-1, with TRBD2 matching over 8 bases. V lost 4 bases, J lost 7 bases, and 13 bases stayed unmatched. Per germline, CDR1 SGHRS and CDR2 YFSETQ. This CDR3 contains 16 residues. The CDR3 loop is CASSPLTSASLNEQFF. In DNA form, the CDR3 reads TGCGCCAGCAGCCCCCTGACTAGCGCTAGCCTTAATGAGCAGTTCTTC.

The chain recombines TRBV12-3 or TRBV12-4 with TRBJ2-1, with 7 bases fitting TRBD1. The trim removed 5 bases at V and 7 bases at J, leaving 8 bases unmatched. The CDR3 is made up of 14 amino acids. CDR3 sequence (DNA): TGTGCCAGCAGTCCTGACAGGGTGTGGAATGAGCAGTTCTTC. Amino acids: CASSPDRVWNEQFF.

The sample holds a few counts of this clonotype. The rearrangement joins TRBV4-1 to TRBJ2-3, with a tentative D call TRBD1 (6 bases). Germline CDR1 is MGHRA and CDR2 is YSYEKL. The CDR3 has 14 amino acids. Trimming removed 2 bases at V and 4 bases at J, with 10 bases between. This CDR3 is CASSQPQGPDTQYF. In DNA form, the CDR3 reads TGCGCCAGCAGCCAACCCCAGGGGCCAGATACGCAGTATTTT.

The gene calls are TRBV12-3 or TRBV12-4 and TRBJ1-4, with a possible D match to TRBD1 (6 bases). V was trimmed by 6 bases and J by 6 bases, leaving 11 bases between them. The CDR3 loop spans 13 amino acids. CDR3 bases: TGTGCCAGCAGCCGGACAGAGGATGAAAAACTGTTTTTT. Protein: CASSRTEDEKLFF.

In this sample, this clonotype turned up a few times. V usage is TRBV7-8 and J usage is TRBJ1-6; 8 bases line up with TRBD1. Trimming removed 5 bases from V and 7 bases from J; junction bases left unmatched: 10. There are 16 residues in the CDR3. Germline-derived CDR1 and CDR2 are SGHVS and FQNEAQ. The DNA for the CDR3 is TGTGCCAGCAGCAACCGGGACAGGCCGCGGAATTCACCCCTCCACTTT. It translates to CASSNRDRPRNSPLHF.

This rearrangement joins TRBV6-1 to TRBJ1-2; 7 bases map to TRBD1. The CDR3 contains 15 residues. The J segment lost 5 bases and the V segment lost 5 bases, leaving 11 bases of the junction unmatched. Per the germline V gene, CDR1 is MNHNS and CDR2 is SASEGT. CDR3 DNA sequence: TGTGCCAGCAGTAATTCCCGGGACAGATATTATGGCTACACCTTC. Encoded protein: CASSNSRDRYYGYTF.

This clonotype has just a few counts. V and J are TRBV7-2 and TRBJ1-1, with TRBD1 matching over 11 bases. The CDR3 sequence is 16 residues long. V shed 5 bases and J 1 base; nucleotides not matched to a gene: 6. Germline CDR1 reads SGHTA; CDR2 reads FQGNSA. DNA for the CDR3: TGTGCCAGCAGCAAGGGACAGGGGGGAAAGAACACTGAAGCTTTCTTT. Amino acids: CASSKGQGGKNTEAFF.

This clonotype appeared many times. The rearrangement links TRBV28 to TRBJ2-4; D is ambiguous. The CDR3 has 12 residues. The germline V and J ends were trimmed by 3 bases and 5 bases, with 5 bases remaining between them. Germline CDR1 MDHEN, CDR2 SYDVKM. The CDR3 sequence is CASSLGENIQYF. CDR3 bases: TGTGCCAGCAGTTTGGGTGAAAACATTCAGTACTTC.

There are a few counts of this clonotype. The V call is TRBV7-9, the J call TRBJ2-1; D not certain. V was clipped by 5 bases and J by 0 bases, with 11 bases between them. Germline CDR1 SEHNR, CDR2 FQNEAQ (reference sequence). CDR3 length equals 15 residues. CDR3 nucleotides: TGTGCCAGCAGCGTTTCTGAAAGCTCCTACAATGAGCAGTTCTTC. Protein: CASSVSESSYNEQFF.

This chain links TRBV20-1 with TRBJ2-3, with 13 positions matching TRBD2. This CDR3 is built from 14 residues. The junction had 5 bases not matched to a gene; V was cut back by 4 bases and J by 7 bases. Looked up from germline, CDR1 is DFQATT and CDR2 is SNEGSKA (reference sequence). The CDR3 is CSATLAGGPYTQYF. CDR3 DNA sequence: TGCAGTGCTACACTAGCGGGGGGGCCATATACGCAGTATTTT.

This clonotype was detected ten times or more. The chain carries TRBV7-6 and TRBJ1-1, with a weak D call TRBD1 (5 bases). This CDR3 has 14 amino acids. The germline V gene has CDR1 SGHVS and CDR2 FNYEAQ. The V and J ends lost 5 bases and 1 base respectively, with 11 bases between them. Here the CDR3 reads CASSEEGQNTEAFF. The CDR3 DNA sequence: TGTGCCAGCAGCGAAGAAGGACAGAACACTGAAGCTTTCTTT.

The J gene is TRBJ1-5, the V gene TRBV6-1; D call uncertain. Trimming stripped 1 base from V and 4 bases from J, with 14 bases between. The CDR3 runs to 16 residues. Germline CDR1 MNHNS, CDR2 SASEGT. The CDR3 is CASSEGVTRANQPQHF. CDR3 coding DNA: TGTGCCAGCAGTGAAGGAGTAACGAGGGCAAATCAGCCCCAGCATTTT.

This chain connects TRBV19 to TRBJ2-2; D gene unclear. Trimming shortened V by 7 bases and J by 4 bases, and 16 bases separated the two germline ends. The CDR3 sequence is 15 residues long. Germline-derived CDR1 and CDR2 are LNHDA and SQIVND (reference sequence). The CDR3 protein is CASIPRRSSTGELFF. The DNA of the CDR3 is TGTGCCAGTATCCCCCGGCGGAGTAGCACCGGGGAGCTGTTTTTT.

Ten or more counts support this clonotype. This chain's CDR3 is CASTQPSLSEQFF. CDR3 DNA: TGTGCCAGCACCCAGCCCTCCTTAAGTGAGCAGTTCTTC. This chain links TRBV2 with TRBJ2-1; the D is unclear. Germline V gives CDR1 SNHLY, CDR2 FYNNEI. The CDR3 extends over 13 amino acids. V was trimmed by 7 bases and J by 9 bases, leaving 16 bases between them. The variable domain in full, with the rest retrieved from reference TRBV2 and TRBJ2-1, is EPEVTQTPSHQVTQMGQEVILRCVPISNHLYFYWYRQILGQKVEFLVSFYNNEISEKSEIFDDQFSVERPDGSNFTLKIRSTKLEDSAMYFCASTQPSLSEQFFGPGTRLTVL.

The V gene is TRBV5-1, the J gene TRBJ2-3; no reliable D call. The germline V gene encodes CDR1 SGHRS and CDR2 YFSETQ. The V end was cut by 3 bases, the J end by 1 base, with 12 bases between. The CDR3 extends over 15 amino acids. The chain's CDR3 is CASSSSVVGTDTQYF. In DNA form, the CDR3 reads TGCGCCAGCAGCTCCTCCGTGGTGGGCACAGATACGCAGTATTTT. Complete variable domain (other parts from reference TRBV5-1 and TRBJ2-3): KAGVTQTPRYLIKTRGQQVTLSCSPISGHRSVSWYQQTPGQGLQFLFEYFSETQRNKGNFPGRFSGRQFSNSRSEMNVSTLELGDSALYLCASSSSVVGTDTQYFGPGTRLTVL.

This clonotype was seen at least ten times. This chain uses TRBV7-8 with TRBJ2-3, with D possibly matching TRBD1 (6 bases). The CDR3 has 13 amino acids. Per the germline V gene, CDR1 is SGHVS and CDR2 is FQNEAQ. V dropped 5 bases and J dropped 4 bases, with 10 bases sitting between them. The CDR3 DNA sequence: TGTGCCAGCAGCCGACAGGTCTCAGATACGCAGTATTTT. Translating gives CASSRQVSDTQYF.

The chain couples TRBV7-6 to TRBJ2-1, with a weak D call TRBD2 (5 bases). V lost 4 bases to trimming and J lost 1 base, with 11 bases between them. The CDR3 extends over 15 amino acids. Germline V CDR1 and CDR2: SGHVS, FNYEAQ. The CDR3 bases are TGTGCCAGCAGCTCGAATACGGGGTCCTACAATGAGCAGTTCTTC. Residues: CASSSNTGSYNEQFF.

This clonotype showed up just a few times. V usage is TRBV5-1 and J usage is TRBJ2-3; D is unclear. The V end lost 0 bases, the J end lost 2 bases, and 10 bases lay between the germline ends. The germline V gene encodes CDR1 SGHRS and CDR2 YFSETQ. The CDR3 sequence is 15 residues long. The CDR3 loop is CASSLAVAVTDTQYF. The CDR3 DNA reads as TGCGCCAGCAGCTTGGCAGTGGCAGTCACAGATACGCAGTATTTT.

This clonotype occurred a few times. The chain carries TRBV15 and TRBJ1-5, with a weak D call TRBD1 (5 bases). Germline assignment: CDR1 LNHNV and CDR2 YYDKDF (reference sequence). The CDR3 covers 15 residues. Deletions cut 0 bases from V and 7 bases from J, with 13 bases between. The CDR3 here is CATSRDRVSQQPQHF. For the CDR3, the DNA is TGTGCCACCAGCAGAGACAGGGTCTCCCAACAGCCCCAGCATTTT.

The V gene is TRBV6-1, the J gene TRBJ1-5; D remains ambiguous. The CDR3 extends over 15 amino acids. In germline, CDR1 is MNHNS, CDR2 SASEGT. The V and J ends lost 1 base and 0 bases respectively, with 7 bases between them. The CDR3 region has the DNA TGTGCCAGCAGTGAAGGTCATCTTAGCAATCAGCCCCAGCATTTT. Translating it yields CASSEGHLSNQPQHF.